The 2 T cell receptor beta chains below all came from one sample that was sequenced in a study of shared clonotypes between healthy human individuals. TCRdb keeps only in-frame clones here, not all; method: immunoSEQ multiplex PCR. Here the sample spans more than 2 million clones, 85% to 95% being singletons. Naive CD8 cells comprised CD45RO-negative, CCR7-positively selected cells, excluding terminally differentiated effector memory CD45RA+ cells. The material sequenced was naive CD8+ T cells sorted from blood. These receptors came from a man younger than 35 in good health.

This chain joins TRBV7-4 and TRBJ1-1; 8 bases map to TRBD1. CDR1 is SGHVT and CDR2 is SQSDAQ in the germline V gene. This CDR3 has 14 amino acids. V trimming: 4 bases; J trimming: 4 bases; junction bases outside the gene matches: 5. The CDR3 DNA follows: TGTGCCAGCAGCTCGGACAGGGCGGGCACTGAAGCTTTCTTT. Protein: CASSSDRAGTEAFF.

The chain has TRBV11-3 and TRBJ2-5, with 14 bases that match TRBD2. V trimming: 5 bases; J trimming: 3 bases; junction bases outside the gene matches: 8. Germline V lookup: CDR1 SGHNT, CDR2 YENEEA. CDR3 length: 17 amino acids. The CDR3, as DNA: TGTGCCAGCAGCACGGGACTAGCGGGAGTCACCGAAGAGACCCAGTACTTC. Protein sequence: CASSTGLAGVTEETQYF.